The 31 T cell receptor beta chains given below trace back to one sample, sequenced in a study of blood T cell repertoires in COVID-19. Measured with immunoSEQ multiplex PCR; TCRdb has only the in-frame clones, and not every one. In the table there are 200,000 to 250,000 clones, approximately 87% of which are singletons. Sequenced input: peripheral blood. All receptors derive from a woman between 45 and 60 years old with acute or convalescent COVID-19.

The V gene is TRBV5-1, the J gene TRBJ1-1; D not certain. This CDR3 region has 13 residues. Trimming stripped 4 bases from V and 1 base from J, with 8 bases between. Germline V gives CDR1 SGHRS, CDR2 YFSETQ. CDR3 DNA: TGCGCCAGCAGCCCGGGTCCGAACACTGAAGCTTTCTTT. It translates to CASSPGPNTEAFF.

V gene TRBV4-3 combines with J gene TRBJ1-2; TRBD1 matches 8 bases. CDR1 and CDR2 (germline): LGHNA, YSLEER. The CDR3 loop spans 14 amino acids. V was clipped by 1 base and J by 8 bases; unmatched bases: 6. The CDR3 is CASSQGTGSSGYTF. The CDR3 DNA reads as TGCGCCAGCAGCCAAGGGACAGGGAGTAGCGGCTACACCTTC.

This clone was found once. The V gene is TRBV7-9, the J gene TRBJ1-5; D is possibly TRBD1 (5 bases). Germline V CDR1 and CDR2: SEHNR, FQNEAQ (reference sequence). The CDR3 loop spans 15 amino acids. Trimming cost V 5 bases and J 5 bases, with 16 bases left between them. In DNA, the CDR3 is TGTGCCAGCAGCCCTAGGGGCGGTGCGGATCAGCCCCAGCATTTT. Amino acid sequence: CASSPRGGADQPQHF.

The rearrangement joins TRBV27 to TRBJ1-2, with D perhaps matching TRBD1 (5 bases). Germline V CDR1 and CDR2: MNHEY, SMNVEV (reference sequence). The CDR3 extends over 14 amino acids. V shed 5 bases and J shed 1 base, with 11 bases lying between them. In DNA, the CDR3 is TGTGCCAGCAGTCCGTGGGGCGATAACTATGGCTACACCTTC. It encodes CASSPWGDNYGYTF.

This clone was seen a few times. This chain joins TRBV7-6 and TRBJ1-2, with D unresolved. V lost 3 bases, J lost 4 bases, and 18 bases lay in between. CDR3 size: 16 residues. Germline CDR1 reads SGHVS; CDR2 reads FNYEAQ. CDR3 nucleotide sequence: TGTGCCAGCAGCTTGGAGGACGGGCGGGCACTCTATGGCTACACCTTC. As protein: CASSLEDGRALYGYTF.

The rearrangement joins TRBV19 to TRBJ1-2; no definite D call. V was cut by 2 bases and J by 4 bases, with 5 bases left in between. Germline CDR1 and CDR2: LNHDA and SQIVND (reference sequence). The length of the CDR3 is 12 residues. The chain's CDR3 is CASSIRGYGYTF. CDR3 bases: TGTGCCAGTAGTATACGCGGCTATGGCTACACCTTC.

CDR3 nucleotide sequence: TGCAGTGCTAGTGGGTGGGGAGCGGGAGTTGACAAAAACATTCAGTACTTC. Translated: CSASGWGAGVDKNIQYF. The chain carries TRBV20-1 and TRBJ2-4; 8 bases are shared with TRBD2. The CDR3 totals 17 residues. From germline, CDR1 is DFQATT and CDR2 SNEGSKA (reference sequence). The ends lost 3 bases at V and 3 bases at J; junction bases unmatched: 13.

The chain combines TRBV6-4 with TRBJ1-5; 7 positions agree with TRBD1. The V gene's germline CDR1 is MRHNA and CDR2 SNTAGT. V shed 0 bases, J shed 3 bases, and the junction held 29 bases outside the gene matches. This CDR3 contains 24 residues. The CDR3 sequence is CASSDSLHIGSRYRGQFDNQPQHF. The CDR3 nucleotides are TGTGCCAGCAGTGACTCTCTCCACATTGGTTCCCGATACAGGGGACAATTTGACAATCAGCCCCAGCATTTT.

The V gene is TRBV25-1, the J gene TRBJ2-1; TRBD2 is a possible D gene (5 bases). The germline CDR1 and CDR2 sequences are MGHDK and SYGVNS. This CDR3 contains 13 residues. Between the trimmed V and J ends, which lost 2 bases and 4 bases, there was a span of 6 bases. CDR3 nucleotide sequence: TGTGCCAGCAGTGAACGGGGTTACAATGAGCAGTTCTTC. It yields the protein CASSERGYNEQFF. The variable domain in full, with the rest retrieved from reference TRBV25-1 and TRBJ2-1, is EADIYQTPRYLVIGTGKKITLECSQTMGHDKMYWYQQDPGMELHLIHYSYGVNSTEKGDLSSESTVSRIRTEHFPLTLESARPSHTSQYLCASSERGYNEQFFGPGTRLTVL.

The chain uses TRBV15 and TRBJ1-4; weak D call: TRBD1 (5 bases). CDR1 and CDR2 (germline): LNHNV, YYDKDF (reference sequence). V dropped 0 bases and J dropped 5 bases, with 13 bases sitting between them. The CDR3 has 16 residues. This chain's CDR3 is CATSRERWGVNEKLFF. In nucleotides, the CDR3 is TGTGCCACCAGCAGAGAACGCTGGGGGGTCAATGAAAAACTGTTTTTT.

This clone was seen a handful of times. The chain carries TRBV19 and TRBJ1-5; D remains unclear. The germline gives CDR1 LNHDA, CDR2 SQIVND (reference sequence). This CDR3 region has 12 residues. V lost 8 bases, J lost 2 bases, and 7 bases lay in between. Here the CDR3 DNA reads TGTGCCAGTGCCCCGGGCAATCAGCCCCAGCATTTT. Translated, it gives CASAPGNQPQHF.

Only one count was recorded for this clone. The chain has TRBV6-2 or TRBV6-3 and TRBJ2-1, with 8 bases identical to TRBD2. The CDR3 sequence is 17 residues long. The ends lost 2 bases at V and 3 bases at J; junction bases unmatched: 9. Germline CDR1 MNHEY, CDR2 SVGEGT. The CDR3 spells CASSYVTSGGVYNEQFF. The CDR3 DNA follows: TGTGCCAGCAGTTACGTTACTAGCGGAGGTGTCTACAATGAGCAGTTCTTC.

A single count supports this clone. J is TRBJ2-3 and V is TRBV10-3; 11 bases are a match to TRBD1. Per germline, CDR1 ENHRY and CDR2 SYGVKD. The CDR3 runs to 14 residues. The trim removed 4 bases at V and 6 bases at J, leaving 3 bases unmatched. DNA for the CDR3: TGTGCCATCAGTGTCGGACAGGGGGCGGATACGCAGTATTTT. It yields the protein CAISVGQGADTQYF.

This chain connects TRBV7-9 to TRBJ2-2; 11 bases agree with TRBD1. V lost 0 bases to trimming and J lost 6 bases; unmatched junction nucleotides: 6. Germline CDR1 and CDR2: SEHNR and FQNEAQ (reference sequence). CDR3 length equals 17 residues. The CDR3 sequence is CASSLAVGQGAAGELFF. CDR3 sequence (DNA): TGTGCCAGCAGCTTAGCGGTAGGACAGGGGGCCGCCGGGGAGCTGTTTTTT.

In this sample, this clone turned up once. The CDR3: CASTPRGGSSYNEQFF. In DNA form, the CDR3 reads TGTGCCAGCACCCCGAGGGGGGGGAGCTCCTACAATGAGCAGTTCTTC. The chain couples TRBV7-2 to TRBJ2-1, with a tentative D call TRBD2 (7 bases). With 7 bases removed from V and 0 bases from J, the gap between germline ends came to 16 bases. The CDR3 runs to 16 residues. The germline V gene has CDR1 SGHTA and CDR2 FQGNSA.

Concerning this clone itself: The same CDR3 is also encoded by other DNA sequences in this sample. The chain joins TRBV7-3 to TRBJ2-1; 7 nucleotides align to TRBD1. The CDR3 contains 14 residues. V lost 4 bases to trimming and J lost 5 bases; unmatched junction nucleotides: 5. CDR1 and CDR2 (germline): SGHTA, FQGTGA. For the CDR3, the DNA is TGTGCCAGCAGCTCGGGACAGAATAACAATGAGCAGTTCTTC. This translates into CASSSGQNNNEQFF.

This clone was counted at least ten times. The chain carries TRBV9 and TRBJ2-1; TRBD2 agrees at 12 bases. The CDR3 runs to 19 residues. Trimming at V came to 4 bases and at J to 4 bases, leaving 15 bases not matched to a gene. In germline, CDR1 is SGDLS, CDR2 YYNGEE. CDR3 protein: CASSPRPTNLAGGYNEQFF. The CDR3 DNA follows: TGTGCCAGCAGCCCCCGACCGACAAACCTAGCGGGGGGGTACAATGAGCAGTTCTTC.

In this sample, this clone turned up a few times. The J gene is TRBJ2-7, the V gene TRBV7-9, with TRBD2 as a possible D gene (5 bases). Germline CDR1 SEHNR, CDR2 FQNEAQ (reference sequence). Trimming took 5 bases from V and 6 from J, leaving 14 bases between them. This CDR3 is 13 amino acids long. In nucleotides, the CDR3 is TGTGCCAGCAGCCCTGTGGCTAGCCGCGAGCAGTACTTC. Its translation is CASSPVASREQYF.

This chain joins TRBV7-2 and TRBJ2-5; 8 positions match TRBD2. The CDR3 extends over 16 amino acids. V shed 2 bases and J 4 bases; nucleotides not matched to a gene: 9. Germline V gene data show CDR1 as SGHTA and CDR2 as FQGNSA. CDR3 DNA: TGTGCCAGCAGCTTAAGCCGGCGGGGGGCCATAGAGACCCAGTACTTC. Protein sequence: CASSLSRRGAIETQYF. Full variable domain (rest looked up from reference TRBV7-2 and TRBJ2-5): GAGVSQSPSNKVTEKGKDVELRCDPISGHTALYWYRQSLGQGLEFLIYFQGNSAPDKSGLPSDRFSAERTGGSVSTLTIQRTQQEDSAVYLCASSLSRRGAIETQYFGPGTRLLVL.

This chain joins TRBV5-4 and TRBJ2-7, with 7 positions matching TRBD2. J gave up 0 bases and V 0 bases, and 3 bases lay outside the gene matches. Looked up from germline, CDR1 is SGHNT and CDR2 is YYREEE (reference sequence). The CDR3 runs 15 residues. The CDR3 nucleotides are TGTGCCAGCAGCTTGGGGCGGGGGAGCTCCTACGAGCAGTACTTC. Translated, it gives CASSLGRGSSYEQYF.

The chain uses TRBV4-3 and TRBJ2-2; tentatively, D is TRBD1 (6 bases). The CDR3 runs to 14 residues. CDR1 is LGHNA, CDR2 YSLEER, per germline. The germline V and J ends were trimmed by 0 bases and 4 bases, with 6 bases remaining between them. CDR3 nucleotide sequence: TGCGCCAGCAGCCAAGAAGGGGGCACCGGGGAGCTGTTTTTT. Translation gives CASSQEGGTGELFF.

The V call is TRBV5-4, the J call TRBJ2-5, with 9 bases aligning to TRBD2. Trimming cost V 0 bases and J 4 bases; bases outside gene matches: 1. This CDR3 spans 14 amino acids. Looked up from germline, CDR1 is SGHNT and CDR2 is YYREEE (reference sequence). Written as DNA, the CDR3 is TGTGCCAGCAGCTTGGGACTAGCGGCAGAGACCCAGTACTTC. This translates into CASSLGLAAETQYF.

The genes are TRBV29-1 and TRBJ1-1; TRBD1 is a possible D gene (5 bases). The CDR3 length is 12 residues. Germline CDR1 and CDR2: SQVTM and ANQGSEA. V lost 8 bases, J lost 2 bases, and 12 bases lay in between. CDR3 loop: CSTTDSNTEAFF. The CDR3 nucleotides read TGCAGCACTACTGACAGTAACACTGAAGCTTTCTTT.

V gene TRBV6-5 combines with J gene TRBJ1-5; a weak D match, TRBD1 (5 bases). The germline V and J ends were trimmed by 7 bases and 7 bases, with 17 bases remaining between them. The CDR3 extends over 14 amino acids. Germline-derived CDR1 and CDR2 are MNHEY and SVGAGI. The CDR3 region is CASTNQGSQQPQHF. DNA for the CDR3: TGTGCCAGCACCAATCAGGGATCTCAGCAGCCCCAGCATTTT.

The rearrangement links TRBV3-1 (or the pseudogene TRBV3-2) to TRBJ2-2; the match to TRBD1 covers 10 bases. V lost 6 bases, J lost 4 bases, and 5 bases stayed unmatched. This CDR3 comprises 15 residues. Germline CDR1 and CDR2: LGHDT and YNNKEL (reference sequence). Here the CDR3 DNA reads TGTGCCAGCAGTCAGGGACAGGGGTCCACCGGGGAGCTGTTTTTT. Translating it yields CASSQGQGSTGELFF.

The CDR3 here is CASSPGTQIYNEQFF. The CDR3 DNA sequence: TGTGCCAGTAGCCCCGGGACACAGATCTACAATGAGCAGTTCTTC. The chain has TRBV19 and TRBJ2-1; the D gene is possibly TRBD1 (6 bases). V was clipped by 6 bases and J by 3 bases, with 15 bases between them. The CDR3 loop spans 15 amino acids. Germline V lookup: CDR1 LNHDA, CDR2 SQIVND (reference sequence).

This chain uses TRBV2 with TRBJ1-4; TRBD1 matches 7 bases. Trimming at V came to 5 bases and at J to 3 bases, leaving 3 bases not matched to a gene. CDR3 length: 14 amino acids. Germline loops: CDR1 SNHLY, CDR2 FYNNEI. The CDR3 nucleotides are TGTGCCAGCAGTAATGACAGGGCTAATGAAAAACTGTTTTTT. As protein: CASSNDRANEKLFF. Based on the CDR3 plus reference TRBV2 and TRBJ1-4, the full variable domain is EPEVTQTPSHQVTQMGQEVILRCVPISNHLYFYWYRQILGQKVEFLVSFYNNEISEKSEIFDDQFSVERPDGSNFTLKIRSTKLEDSAMYFCASSNDRANEKLFFGSGTQLSVL.

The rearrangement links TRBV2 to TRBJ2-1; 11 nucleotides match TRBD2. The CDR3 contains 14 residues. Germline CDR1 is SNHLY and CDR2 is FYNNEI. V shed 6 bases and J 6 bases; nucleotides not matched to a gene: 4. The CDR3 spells CASSVAGGPNEQFF. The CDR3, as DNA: TGTGCCAGCAGCGTAGCGGGAGGGCCCAATGAGCAGTTCTTC.

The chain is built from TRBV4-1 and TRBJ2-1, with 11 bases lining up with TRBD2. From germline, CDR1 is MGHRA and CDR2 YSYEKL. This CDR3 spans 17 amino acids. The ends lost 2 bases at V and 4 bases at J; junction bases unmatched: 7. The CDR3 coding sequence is TGCGCCAGCAGCCAACACGGGACTAGCGGACTATACAATGAGCAGTTCTTC. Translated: CASSQHGTSGLYNEQFF.

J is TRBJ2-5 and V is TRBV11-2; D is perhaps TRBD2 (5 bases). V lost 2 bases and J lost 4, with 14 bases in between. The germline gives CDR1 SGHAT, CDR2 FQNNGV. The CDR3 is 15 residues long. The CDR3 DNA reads TGTGCCAGCAGCTTAACGACACACGGAGGAGAGACCCAGTACTTC. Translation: CASSLTTHGGETQYF.

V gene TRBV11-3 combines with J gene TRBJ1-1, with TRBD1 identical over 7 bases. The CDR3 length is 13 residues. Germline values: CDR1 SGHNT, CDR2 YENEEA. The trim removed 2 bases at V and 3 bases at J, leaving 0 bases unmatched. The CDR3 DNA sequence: TGTGCCAGCAGCTTACAGGGGGACACTGAAGCTTTCTTT. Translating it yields CASSLQGDTEAFF.